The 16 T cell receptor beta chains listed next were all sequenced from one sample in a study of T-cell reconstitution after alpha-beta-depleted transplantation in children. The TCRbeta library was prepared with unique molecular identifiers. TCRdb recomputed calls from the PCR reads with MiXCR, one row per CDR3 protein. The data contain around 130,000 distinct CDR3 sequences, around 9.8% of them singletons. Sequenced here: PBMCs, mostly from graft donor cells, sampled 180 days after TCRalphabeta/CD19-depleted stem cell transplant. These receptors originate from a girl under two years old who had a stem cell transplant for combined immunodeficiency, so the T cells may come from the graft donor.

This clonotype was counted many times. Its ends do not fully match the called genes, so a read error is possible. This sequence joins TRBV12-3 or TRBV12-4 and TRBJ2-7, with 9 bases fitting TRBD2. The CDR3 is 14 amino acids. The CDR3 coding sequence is TGTGCCAGCAGCTTAGCGGGGGACACCTACGAGCAGTACTTC. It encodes CASSLAGDTYEQYF.

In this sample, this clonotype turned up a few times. For the CDR3, the DNA is TGTGCCAGCAGCCTTACGCCGGCACCAACAGATACGCAGTATTTT. Amino acid sequence: CASSLTPAPTDTQYF. V and J are TRBV7-6 and TRBJ2-3; D is uncertain. CDR3 size: 15 residues. The germline V and J ends were trimmed by 5 bases and 3 bases, with 15 bases remaining between them. In germline, CDR1 is SGHVS, CDR2 FNYEAQ.

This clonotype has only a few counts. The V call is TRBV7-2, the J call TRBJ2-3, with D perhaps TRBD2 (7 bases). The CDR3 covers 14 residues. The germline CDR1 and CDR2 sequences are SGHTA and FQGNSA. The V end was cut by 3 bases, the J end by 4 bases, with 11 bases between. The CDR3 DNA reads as TGTGCCAGCAGCTTGGGGGGGGCCCCAGATACGCAGTATTTT. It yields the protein CASSLGGAPDTQYF.

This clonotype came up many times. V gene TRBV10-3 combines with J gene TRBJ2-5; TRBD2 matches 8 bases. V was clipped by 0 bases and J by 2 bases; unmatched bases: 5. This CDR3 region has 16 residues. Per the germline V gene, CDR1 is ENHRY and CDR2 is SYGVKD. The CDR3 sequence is CAISESGGAMQETQYF. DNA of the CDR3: TGTGCCATCAGTGAGTCCGGGGGGGCTATGCAAGAGACCCAGTACTTC.

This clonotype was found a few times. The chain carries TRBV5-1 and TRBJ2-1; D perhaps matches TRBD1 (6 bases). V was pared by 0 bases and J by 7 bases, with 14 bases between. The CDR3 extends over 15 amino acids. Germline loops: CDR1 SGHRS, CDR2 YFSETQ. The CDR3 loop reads CASSLALAGENEQFF. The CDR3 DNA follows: TGCGCCAGCAGCTTGGCTCTAGCAGGGGAGAATGAGCAGTTCTTC.

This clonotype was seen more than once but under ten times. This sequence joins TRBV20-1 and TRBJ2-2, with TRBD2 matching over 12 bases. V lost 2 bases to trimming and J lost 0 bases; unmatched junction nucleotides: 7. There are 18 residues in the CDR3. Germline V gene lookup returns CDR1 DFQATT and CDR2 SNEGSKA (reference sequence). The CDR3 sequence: CSARLAGGPKANTGELFF. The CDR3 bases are TGCAGTGCTAGACTAGCGGGAGGGCCAAAGGCGAACACCGGGGAGCTGTTTTTT.

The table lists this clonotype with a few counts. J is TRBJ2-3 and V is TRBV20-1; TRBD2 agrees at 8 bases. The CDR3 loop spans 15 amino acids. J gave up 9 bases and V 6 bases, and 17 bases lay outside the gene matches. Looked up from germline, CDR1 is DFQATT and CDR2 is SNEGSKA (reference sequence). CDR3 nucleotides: TGCAGTGCCATCTCCGGCGGGGGGAACCTTGGGACGCAGTATTTT. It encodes CSAISGGGNLGTQYF.

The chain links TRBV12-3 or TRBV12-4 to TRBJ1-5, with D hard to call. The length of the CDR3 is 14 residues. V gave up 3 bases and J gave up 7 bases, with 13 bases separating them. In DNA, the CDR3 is TGTGCCAGCAGTTTGAAGAGGGTTAGGCAGCCCCAGCATTTT. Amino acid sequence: CASSLKRVRQPQHF.

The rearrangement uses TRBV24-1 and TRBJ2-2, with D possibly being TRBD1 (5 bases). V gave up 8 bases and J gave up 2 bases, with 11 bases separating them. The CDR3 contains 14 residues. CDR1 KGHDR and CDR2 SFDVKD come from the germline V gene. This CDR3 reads CATKGQENTGELFF. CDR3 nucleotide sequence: TGTGCCACCAAAGGACAAGAAAACACCGGGGAGCTGTTTTTT.

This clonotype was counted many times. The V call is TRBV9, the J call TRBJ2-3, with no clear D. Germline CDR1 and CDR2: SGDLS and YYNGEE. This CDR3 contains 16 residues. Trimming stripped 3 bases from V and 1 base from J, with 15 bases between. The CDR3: CASSADLAWGTDTQYF. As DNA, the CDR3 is TGTGCCAGCAGCGCCGACCTTGCTTGGGGCACAGATACGCAGTATTTT. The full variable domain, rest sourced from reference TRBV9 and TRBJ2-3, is DSGVTQTPKHLITATGQRVTLRCSPRSGDLSVYWYQQSLDQGLQFLIQYYNGEERAKGNILERFSAQQFPDLHSELNLSSLELGDSALYFCASSADLAWGTDTQYFGPGTRLTVL.

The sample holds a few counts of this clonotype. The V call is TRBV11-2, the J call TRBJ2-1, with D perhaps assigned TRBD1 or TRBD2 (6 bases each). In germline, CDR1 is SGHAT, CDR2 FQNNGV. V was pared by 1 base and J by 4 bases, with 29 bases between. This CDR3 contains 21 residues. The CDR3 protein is CASSLGGAQGQPLAWYNEQFF. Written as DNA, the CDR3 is TGTGCCAGCAGCTTAGGAGGGGCCCAGGGACAACCACTAGCATGGTACAATGAGCAGTTCTTC.

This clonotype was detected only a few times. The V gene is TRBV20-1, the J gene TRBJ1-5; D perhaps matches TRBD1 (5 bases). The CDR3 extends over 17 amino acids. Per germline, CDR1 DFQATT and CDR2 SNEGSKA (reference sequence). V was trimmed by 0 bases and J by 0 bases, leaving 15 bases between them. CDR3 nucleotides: TGCAGTGCTAGAGATCAGGGTTGGGGGTATAGCAATCAGCCCCAGCATTTT. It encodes CSARDQGWGYSNQPQHF.

The CDR3 protein is CASSPLRQSYNEQFF. CDR3 bases: TGTGCCAGCAGCCCCCTAAGACAGTCCTACAATGAGCAGTTCTTC. The chain has TRBV5-5 and TRBJ2-1; possible D gene TRBD1, 5 bases. The CDR3 consists of 15 residues. CDR1 is SGHKS, CDR2 YYEKEE, per germline (reference sequence). The V end was cut by 4 bases, the J end by 1 base, with 12 bases between.

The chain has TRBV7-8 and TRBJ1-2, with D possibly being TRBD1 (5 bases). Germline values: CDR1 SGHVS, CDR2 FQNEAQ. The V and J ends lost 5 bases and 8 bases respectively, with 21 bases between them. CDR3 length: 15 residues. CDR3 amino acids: CASSPRLGGARGYTF. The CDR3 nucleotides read TGTGCCAGCAGCCCTAGGCTGGGTGGGGCGCGCGGCTACACCTTC.

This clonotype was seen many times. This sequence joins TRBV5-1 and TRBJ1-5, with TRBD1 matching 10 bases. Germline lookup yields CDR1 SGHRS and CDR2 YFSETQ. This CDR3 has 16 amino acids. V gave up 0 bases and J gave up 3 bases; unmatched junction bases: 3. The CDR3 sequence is CASSLGGTGANQPQHF. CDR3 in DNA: TGCGCCAGCAGCTTGGGGGGGACAGGGGCCAATCAGCCCCAGCATTTT.

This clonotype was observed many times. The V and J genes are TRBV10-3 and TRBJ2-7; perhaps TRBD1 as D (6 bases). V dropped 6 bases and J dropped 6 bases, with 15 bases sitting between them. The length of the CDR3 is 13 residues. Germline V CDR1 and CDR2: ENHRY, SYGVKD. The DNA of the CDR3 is TGTGCCATCAGGGGACACCACGTTGGCGAGCAGTACTTC. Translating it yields CAIRGHHVGEQYF.